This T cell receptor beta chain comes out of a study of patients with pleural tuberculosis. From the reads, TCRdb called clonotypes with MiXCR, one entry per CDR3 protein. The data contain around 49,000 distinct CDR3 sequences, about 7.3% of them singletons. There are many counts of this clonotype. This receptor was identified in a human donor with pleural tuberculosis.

CDR3 sequence (DNA): TGCAGTGCTAGAGGGACCTACCTGGGCGAGCAGTACTTC. Translated, it gives CSARGTYLGEQYF. This chain links TRBV20-1 with TRBJ2-7; D not resolved. The CDR3 extends over 13 amino acids. Deletions cut 1 base from V and 6 bases from J, with 13 bases between. The germline V gene has CDR1 DFQATT and CDR2 SNEGSKA (reference sequence).